This T cell receptor beta chain was captured by sequencing in a study of STAT5B mutations in CD4+ large granular lymphocyte leukemia. Notes on the study in general: Without HLA matching, higher CD4+ than CD8+ T-LGLL clonality could reflect small sample size. Top patient clones used TRBV06 genes more often: 8/27 versus 2/35 in controls. Patient CD4-sorted repertoires looked more clonal than healthy CD4+ repertoires, even without putative leukemic clones.

To note about this clone: Its antigen is undetermined.

The germline CDR1 and CDR2 sequences are LNHNV and YYDKDF (reference sequence). Trimming cost V 3 bases and J 3 bases; bases outside gene matches: 6. The CDR3 length is 15 residues. Study processing details: Productive clonotypes were detectable down to 2.59 x 10-5 frequency. Sequencing used immunoSEQ multiplex PCR; TCRdb keeps in-frame clones, though not all of them. D and trimming were read from the DNA, whereas the V and J calls and clone size are those reported in that table. This table has about 30,000 clones, 70% to 85% appearing once. The rearrangement joins TRBV15 to TRBJ1-2, with 8 bases fitting TRBD1. Sequences were obtained from CD4+ T cells from blood buffy coats. This clonotype originated in a human donor in good health. CDR3 bases: TGTGCCACCAGCAGTGGACAGGGTGGAGACTATGGCTACACCTTC. Translating gives CATSSGQGGDYGYTF.